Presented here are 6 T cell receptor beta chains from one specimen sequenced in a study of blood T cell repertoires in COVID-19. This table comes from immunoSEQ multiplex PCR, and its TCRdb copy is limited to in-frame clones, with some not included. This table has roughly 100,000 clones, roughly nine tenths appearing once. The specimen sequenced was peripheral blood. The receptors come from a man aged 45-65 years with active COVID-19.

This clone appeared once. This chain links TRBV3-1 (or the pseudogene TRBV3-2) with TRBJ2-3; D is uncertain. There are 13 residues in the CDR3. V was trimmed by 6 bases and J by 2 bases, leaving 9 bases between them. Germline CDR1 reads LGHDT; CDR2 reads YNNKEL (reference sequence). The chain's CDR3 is CASRPHYTDTQYF. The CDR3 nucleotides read TGTGCCAGCAGGCCCCACTACACAGATACGCAGTATTTT.

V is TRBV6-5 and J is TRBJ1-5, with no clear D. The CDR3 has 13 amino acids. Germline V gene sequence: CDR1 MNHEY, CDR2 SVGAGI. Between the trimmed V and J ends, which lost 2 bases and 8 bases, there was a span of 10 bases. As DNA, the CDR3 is TGTGCCAGCAGTTACAGGGCCGGGGAGCCCCAGCATTTT. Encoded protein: CASSYRAGEPQHF.

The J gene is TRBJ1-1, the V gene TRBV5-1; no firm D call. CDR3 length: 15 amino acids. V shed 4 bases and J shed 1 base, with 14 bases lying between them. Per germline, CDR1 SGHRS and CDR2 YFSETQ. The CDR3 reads CASSIVGSPNTEAFF. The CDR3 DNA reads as TGCGCCAGCAGCATTGTCGGGTCTCCGAACACTGAAGCTTTCTTT.

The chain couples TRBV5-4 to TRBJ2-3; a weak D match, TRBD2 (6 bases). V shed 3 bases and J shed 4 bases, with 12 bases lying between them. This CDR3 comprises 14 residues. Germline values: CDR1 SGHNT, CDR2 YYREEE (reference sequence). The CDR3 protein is CASSSLEGSDTQYF. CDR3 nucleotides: TGTGCCAGCAGCTCCCTGGAGGGGTCAGATACGCAGTATTTT.

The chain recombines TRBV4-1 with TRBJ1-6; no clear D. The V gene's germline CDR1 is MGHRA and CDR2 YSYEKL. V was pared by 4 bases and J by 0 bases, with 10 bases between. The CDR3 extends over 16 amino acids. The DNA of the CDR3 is TGCGCCAGCAGCCGAGACACCAGCTCCTATAATTCACCCCTCCACTTT. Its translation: CASSRDTSSYNSPLHF.

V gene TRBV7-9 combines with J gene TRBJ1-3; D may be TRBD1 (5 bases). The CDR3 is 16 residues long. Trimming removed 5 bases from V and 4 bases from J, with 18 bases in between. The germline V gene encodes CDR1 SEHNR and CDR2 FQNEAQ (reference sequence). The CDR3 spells CASSPMEGRPGNTIYF. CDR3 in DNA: TGTGCCAGCAGCCCCATGGAGGGGAGGCCCGGAAACACCATATATTTT.